This T cell receptor (beta chain) was sequenced for a study of shared clonotypes between healthy human individuals. Study outcomes and limitations: Non-shared clonotypes were found to have lower generation probabilities than the clonotypes that were shared by all four of the sorted-subset donors.

This clone was counted only a few times. What it binds is not known. This CDR3 is 14 amino acids long. Germline V gene data show CDR1 as MNHNY and CDR2 as SVGAGI (reference sequence). The V end was cut by 6 bases, the J end by 6 bases, with 16 bases between. Clones were sequenced by immunoSEQ multiplex PCR, and TCRdb holds only the in-frame ones, with some missing. The table records about 1 million clones, under 80% of them present only once. Sample: memory CD4+ T cells sorted from blood. Subset denoted: CD45RA-negative fraction. The V and J genes are TRBV6-6 and TRBJ2-3; D tentatively fits TRBD1 or TRBD2 (7 bases each). This TCR came from a young man in good health. DNA for the CDR3: TGTGCCAGCAGGAGGGAGGGGGCGATCGATACGCAGTATTTT. Protein product: CASRREGAIDTQYF.